The sequence of this TCR beta chain was determined in a study of blood T cell repertoires in COVID-19. At the level of the study: Sites in the United States, Italy and Spain provided acute and convalescent COVID-19 samples.

The protocol was immunoSEQ multiplex PCR, while the TCRdb copy is restricted to in-frame clones and leaves out a portion. Of 200,000 to 300,000 clones detected, 88% appear once; the ten largest clones hold over 4%. The germline V gene encodes CDR1 MNHEY and CDR2 SMNVEV (reference sequence). CDR3 size: 16 residues. V shed 7 bases and J 4 bases; nucleotides not matched to a gene: 13. The V and J genes are TRBV27 and TRBJ1-1; 9 nucleotides align to TRBD1. Sequencing was carried out using peripheral blood. The TCR originated in a man in his 60s who had recovered from COVID-19. As DNA, the CDR3 is TGTGCCAGCACACCGGAGAGGAGGACAGGGGTCACTGAAGCTTTCTTT. The encoded protein is CASTPERRTGVTEAFF.